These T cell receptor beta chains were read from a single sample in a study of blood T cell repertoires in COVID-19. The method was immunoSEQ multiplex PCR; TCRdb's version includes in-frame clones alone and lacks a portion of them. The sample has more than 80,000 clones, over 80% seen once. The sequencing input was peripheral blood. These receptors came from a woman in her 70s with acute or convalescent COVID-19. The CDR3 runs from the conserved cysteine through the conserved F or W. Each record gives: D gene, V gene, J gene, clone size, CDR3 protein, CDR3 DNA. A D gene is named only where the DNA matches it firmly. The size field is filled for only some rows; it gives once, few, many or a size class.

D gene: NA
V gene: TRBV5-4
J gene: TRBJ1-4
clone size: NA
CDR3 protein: CASRKTGGGEKLFF
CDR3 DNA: TGTGCCAGCAGGAAGACAGGAGGTGGGGAAAAACTGTTTTTT

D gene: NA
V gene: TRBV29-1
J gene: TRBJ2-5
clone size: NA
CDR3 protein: CSVVRQQETQYF
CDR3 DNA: TGCAGCGTTGTGCGACAGCAAGAGACCCAGTACTTC

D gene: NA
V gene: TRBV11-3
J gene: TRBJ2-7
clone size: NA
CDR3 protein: CASSYGPEQYF
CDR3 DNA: TGTGCCAGCAGTTATGGGCCCGAGCAGTACTTC

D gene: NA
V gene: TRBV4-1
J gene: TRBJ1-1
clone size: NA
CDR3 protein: CASSQLSVRGNTEAFF
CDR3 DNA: TGCGCCAGCAGCCAACTTTCGGTTAGGGGGAACACTGAAGCTTTCTTT

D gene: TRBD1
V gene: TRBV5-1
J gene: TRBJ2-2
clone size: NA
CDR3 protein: CASSLEQGTGELFF
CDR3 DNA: TGCGCCAGCAGCTTGGAACAGGGGACCGGGGAGCTGTTTTTT

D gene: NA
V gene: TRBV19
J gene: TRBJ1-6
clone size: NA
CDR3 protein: CASTLGQPNSPLHF
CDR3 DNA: TGTGCCAGTACCTTGGGACAACCAAATTCACCCCTCCACTTT

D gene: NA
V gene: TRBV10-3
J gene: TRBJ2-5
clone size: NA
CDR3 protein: CAISEHKETQYF
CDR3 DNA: TGTGCCATCAGTGAACATAAAGAGACCCAGTACTTC

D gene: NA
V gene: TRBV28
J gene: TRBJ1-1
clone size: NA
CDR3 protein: CASNWGQGNTEAFF
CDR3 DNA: TGTGCCAGCAATTGGGGGCAAGGGAACACTGAAGCTTTCTTT

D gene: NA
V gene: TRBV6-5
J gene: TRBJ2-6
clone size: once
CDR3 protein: CASGHRQGANVLTF
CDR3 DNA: TGTGCCAGCGGACACCGACAGGGGGCCAACGTCCTGACTTTC

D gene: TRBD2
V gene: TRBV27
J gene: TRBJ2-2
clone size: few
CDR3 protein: CASNLGGYGELFF
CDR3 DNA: TGTGCCAGCAATCTCGGGGGGTACGGGGAGCTGTTTTTT

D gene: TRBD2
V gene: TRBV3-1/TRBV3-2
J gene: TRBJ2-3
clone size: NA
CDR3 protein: CASIAGPPTDTQYF
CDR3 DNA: TGTGCCAGCATAGCGGGGCCACCCACAGATACGCAGTATTTT

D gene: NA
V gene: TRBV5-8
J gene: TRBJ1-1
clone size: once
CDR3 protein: CASNYMPHTEAFF
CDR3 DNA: TGTGCCAGCAACTACATGCCCCACACTGAAGCTTTCTTT

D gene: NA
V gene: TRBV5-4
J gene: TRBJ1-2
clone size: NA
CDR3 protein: CASSRSLGEGGYTF
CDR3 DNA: TGTGCCAGCAGCAGGTCATTGGGGGAGGGTGGCTACACCTTC

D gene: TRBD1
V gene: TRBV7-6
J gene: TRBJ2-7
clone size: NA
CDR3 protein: CASSLADRGDYEQYF
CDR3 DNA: TGTGCCAGCAGCTTAGCGGACAGGGGGGACTACGAGCAGTACTTC

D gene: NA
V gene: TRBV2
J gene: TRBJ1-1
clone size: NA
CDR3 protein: CASSVGPSSSEAFF
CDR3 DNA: TGTGCCAGCAGTGTGGGCCCATCTTCGTCTGAAGCTTTCTTT

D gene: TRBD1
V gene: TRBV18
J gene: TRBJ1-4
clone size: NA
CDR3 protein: CASSPGVLGQGEKLFF
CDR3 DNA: TGTGCCAGCTCACCGGGAGTTTTGGGACAGGGGGAAAAACTGTTTTTT

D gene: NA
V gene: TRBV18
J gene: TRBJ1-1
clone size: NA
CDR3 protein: CASSPFTPGDGTEAFF
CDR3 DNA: TGTGCCAGCTCACCGTTTACACCAGGGGACGGGACTGAAGCTTTCTTT

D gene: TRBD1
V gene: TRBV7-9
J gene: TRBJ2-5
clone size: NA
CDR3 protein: CASSGDSPETQYF
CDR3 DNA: TGTGCCAGCAGCGGGGACAGCCCGGAGACCCAGTACTTC

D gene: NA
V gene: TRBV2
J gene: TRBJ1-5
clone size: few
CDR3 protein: CASSPPAGANQPQHF
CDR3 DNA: TGTGCCAGCAGTCCTCCCGCGGGGGCCAATCAGCCCCAGCATTTT

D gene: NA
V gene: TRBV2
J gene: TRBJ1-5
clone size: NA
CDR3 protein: CASSEGRGNQPQHF
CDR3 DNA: TGTGCCAGCAGTGAAGGCAGGGGTAATCAGCCCCAGCATTTT

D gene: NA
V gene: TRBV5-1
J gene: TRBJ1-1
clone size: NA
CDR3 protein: CASSLVAGMNTEAFF
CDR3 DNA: TGCGCCAGCAGCTTGGTTGCGGGAATGAACACTGAAGCTTTCTTT

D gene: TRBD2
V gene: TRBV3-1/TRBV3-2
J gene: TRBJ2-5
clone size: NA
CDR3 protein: CASSQDSGGRETQYF
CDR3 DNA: TGTGCCAGCAGCCAAGATAGCGGGGGTAGAGAGACCCAGTACTTC

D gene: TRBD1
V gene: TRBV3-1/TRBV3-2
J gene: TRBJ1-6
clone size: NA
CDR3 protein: CARSRDRGNSPLHF
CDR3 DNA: TGTGCCAGATCGCGAGACAGGGGTAATTCACCCCTCCACTTT

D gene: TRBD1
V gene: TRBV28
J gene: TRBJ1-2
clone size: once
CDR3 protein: CASSKRQGSHTF
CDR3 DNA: TGTGCCAGCAGTAAAAGACAGGGGAGTCACACCTTC

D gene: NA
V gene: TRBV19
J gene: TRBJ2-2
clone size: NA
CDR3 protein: CASSITGWAGELFF
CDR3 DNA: TGTGCCAGTAGTATTACAGGCTGGGCCGGGGAGCTGTTTTTT

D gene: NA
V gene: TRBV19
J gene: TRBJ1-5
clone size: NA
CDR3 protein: CASSIDYLPGSNQPQHF
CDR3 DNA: TGTGCCAGTAGTATTGATTACCTCCCAGGCAGCAATCAGCCCCAGCATTTT

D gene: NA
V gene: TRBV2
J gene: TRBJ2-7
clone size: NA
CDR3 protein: CASGRAVTGEQYF
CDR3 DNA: TGTGCCAGCGGGCGGGCCGTGACGGGCGAGCAGTACTTC

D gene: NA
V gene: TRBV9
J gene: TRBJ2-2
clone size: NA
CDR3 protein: CASSVATGGSGTGELFF
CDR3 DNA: TGTGCCAGCAGCGTAGCAACGGGGGGCAGTGGTACCGGGGAGCTGTTTTTT